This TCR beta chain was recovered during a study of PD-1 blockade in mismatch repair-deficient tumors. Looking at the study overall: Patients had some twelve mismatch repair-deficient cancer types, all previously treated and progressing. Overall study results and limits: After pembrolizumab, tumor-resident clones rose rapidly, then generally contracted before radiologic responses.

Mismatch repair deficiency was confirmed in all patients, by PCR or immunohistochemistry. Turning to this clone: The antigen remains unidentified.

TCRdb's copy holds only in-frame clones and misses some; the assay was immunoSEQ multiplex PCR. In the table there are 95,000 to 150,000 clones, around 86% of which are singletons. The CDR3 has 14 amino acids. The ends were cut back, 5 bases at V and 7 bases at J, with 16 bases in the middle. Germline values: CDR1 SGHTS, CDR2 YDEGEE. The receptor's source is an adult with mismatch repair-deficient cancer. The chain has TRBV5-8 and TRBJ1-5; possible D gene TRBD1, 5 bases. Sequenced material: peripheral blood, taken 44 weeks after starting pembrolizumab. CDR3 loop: CASRNRGSGQPQHF. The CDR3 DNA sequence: TGTGCCAGCAGAAACCGGGGATCAGGGCAGCCCCAGCATTTT.